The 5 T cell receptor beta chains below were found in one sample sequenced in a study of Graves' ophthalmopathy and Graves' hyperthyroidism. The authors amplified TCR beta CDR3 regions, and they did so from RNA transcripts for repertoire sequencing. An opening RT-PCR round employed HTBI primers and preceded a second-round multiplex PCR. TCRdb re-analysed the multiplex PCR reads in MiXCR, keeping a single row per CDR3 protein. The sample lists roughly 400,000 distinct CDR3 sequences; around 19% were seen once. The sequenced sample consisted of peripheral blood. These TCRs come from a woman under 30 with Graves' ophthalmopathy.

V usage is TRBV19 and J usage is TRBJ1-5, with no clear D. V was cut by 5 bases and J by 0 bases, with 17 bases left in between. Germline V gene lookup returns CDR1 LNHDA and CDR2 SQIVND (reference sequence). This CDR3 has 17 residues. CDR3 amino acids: CASSQAVSIYSNQPQHF. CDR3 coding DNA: TGTGCCAGTAGTCAAGCTGTGAGTATATATAGCAATCAGCCCCAGCATTTT.

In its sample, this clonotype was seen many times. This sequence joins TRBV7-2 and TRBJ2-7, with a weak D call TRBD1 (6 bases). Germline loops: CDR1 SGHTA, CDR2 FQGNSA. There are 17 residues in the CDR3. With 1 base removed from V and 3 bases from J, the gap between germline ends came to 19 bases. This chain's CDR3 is CASSLGSRQAYFYEQYF. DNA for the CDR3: TGTGCCAGCAGCTTAGGGTCGAGACAGGCTTATTTCTACGAGCAGTACTTC.

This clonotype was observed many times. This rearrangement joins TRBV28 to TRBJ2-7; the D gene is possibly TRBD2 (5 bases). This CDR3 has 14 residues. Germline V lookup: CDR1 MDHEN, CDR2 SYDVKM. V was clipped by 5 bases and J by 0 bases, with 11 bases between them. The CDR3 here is CASSPPRGSYEQYF. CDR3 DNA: TGTGCCAGCAGTCCTCCCCGGGGCTCCTACGAGCAGTACTTC.

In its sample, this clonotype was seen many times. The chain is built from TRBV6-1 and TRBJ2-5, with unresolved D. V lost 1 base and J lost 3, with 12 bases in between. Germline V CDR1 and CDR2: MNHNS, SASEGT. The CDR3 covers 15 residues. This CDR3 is CASSEGKFPEETQYF. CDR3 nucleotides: TGTGCCAGCAGTGAAGGAAAGTTTCCCGAAGAGACCCAGTACTTC.

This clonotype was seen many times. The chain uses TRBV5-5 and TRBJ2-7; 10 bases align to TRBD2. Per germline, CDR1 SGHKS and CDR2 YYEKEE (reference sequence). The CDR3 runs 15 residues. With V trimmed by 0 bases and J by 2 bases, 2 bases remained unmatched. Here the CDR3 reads CASSLELAGTYEQYF. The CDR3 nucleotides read TGTGCCAGCAGCTTGGAACTAGCGGGAACCTACGAGCAGTACTTC.